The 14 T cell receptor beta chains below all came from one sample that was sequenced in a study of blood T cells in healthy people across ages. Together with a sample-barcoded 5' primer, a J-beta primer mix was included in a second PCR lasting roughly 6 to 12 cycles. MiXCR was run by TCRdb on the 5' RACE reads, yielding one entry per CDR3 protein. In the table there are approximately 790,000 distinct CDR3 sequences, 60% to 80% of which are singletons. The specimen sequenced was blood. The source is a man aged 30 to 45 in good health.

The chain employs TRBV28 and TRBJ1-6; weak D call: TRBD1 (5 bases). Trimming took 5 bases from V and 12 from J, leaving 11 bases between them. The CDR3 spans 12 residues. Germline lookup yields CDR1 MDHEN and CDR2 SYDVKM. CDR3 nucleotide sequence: TGTGCCAGCAGTCCCCCGAGGGGACCCCTCCACTTT. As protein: CASSPPRGPLHF.

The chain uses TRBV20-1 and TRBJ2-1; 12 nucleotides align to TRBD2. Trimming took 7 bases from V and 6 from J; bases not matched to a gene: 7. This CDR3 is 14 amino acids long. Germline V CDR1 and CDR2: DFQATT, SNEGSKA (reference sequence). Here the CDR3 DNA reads TGCAGTGAACTACTAGCGGGGGGCCTCAATGAGCAGTTCTTC. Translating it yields CSELLAGGLNEQFF.

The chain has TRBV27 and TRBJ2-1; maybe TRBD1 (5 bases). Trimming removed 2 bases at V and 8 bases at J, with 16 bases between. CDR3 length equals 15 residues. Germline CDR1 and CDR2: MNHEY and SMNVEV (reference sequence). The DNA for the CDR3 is TGTGCCAGCAGTTTAGGGGCTAGTTTGTTATATGAGCAGTTCTTC. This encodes CASSLGASLLYEQFF.

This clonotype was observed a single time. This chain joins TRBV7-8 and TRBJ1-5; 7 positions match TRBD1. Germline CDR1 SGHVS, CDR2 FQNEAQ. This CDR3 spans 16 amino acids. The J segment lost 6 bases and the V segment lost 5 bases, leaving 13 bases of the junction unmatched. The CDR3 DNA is TGTGCCAGCAGCCCGAGGGGGTGGGACAGCGTTCAGCCCCAGCATTTT. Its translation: CASSPRGWDSVQPQHF.

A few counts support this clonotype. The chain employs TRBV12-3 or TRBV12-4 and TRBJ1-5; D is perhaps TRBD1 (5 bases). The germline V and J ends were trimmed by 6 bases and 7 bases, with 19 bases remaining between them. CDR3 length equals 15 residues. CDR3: CASREGEGAEQPQHF. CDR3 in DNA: TGTGCCAGCAGAGAAGGGGAAGGAGCGGAGCAGCCCCAGCATTTT.

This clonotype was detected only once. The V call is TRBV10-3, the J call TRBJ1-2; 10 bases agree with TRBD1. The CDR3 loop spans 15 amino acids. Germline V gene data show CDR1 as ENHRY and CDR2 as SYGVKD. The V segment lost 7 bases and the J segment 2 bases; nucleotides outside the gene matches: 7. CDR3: CAIKETGGLNYGYTF. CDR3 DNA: TGTGCCATCAAAGAGACAGGGGGCCTGAACTATGGCTACACCTTC.

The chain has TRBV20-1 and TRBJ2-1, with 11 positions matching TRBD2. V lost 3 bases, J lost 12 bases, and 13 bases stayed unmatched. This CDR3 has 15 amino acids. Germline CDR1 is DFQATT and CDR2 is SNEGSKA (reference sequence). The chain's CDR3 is CSARASGGTVIGQFF. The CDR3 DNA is TGCAGTGCTAGGGCTAGCGGGGGGACGGTCATTGGGCAGTTCTTC.

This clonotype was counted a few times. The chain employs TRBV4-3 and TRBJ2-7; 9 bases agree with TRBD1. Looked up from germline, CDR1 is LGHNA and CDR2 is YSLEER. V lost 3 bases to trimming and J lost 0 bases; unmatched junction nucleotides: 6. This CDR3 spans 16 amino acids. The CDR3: CASSHKPGQGSYEQYF. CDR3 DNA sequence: TGCGCCAGCAGCCATAAACCGGGACAGGGCTCCTACGAGCAGTACTTC.

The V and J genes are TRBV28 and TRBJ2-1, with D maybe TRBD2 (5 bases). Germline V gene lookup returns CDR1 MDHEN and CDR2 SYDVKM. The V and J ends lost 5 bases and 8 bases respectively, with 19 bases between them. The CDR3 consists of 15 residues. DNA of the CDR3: TGTGCCAGCAGTACGCTCCGGGCGGGCGGGCATGAGCAGTTCTTC. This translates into CASSTLRAGGHEQFF.

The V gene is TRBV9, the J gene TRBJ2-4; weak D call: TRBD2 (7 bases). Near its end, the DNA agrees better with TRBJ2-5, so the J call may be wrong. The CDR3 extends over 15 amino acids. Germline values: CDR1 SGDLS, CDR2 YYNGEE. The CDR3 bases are TGTGCCAGCAGCGTAGACCCGGGGGGCGAAGAGACCCAGTACTTC. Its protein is CASSVDPGGEETQYF.

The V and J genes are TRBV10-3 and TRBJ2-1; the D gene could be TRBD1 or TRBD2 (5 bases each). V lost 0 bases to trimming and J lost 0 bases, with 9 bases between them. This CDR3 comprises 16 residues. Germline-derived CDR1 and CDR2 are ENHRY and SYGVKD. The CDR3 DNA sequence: TGTGCCATCAGTGAGTCGACCGGGGCCTCCTACAATGAGCAGTTCTTC. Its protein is CAISESTGASYNEQFF.

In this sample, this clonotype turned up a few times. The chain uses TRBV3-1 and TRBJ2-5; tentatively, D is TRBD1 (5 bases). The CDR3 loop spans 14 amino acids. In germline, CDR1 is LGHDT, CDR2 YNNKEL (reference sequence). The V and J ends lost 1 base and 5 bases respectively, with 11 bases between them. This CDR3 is CASSQVQGRETQYF. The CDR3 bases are TGTGCCAGCAGCCAAGTTCAGGGAAGGGAGACCCAGTACTTC.

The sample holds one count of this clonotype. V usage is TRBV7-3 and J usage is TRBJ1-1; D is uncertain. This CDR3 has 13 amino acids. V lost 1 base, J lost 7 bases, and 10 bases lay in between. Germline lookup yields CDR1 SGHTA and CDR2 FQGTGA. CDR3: CASSLSGKSEAFF. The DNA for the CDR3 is TGTGCCAGCAGCTTAAGTGGGAAAAGTGAAGCTTTCTTT.

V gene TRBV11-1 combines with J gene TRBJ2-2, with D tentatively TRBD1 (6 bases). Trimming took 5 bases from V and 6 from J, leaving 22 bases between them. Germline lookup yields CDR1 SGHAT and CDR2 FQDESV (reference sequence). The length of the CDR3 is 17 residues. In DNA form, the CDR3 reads TGTGCCAGCAGCCCCCGAGAGAACAGGGTTAAGGCCGGGGAGCTGTTTTTT. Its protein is CASSPRENRVKAGELFF. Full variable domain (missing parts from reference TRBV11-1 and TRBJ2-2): EAEVAQSPRYKITEKSQAVAFWCDPISGHATLYWYRQILGQGPELLVQFQDESVVDDSQLPKDRFSAERLKGVDSTLKIQPAELGDSAMYLCASSPRENRVKAGELFFGEGSRLTVL.